This is a list of T cell receptor beta chains from one sample in a study of blood T cell repertoires in COVID-19. Produced via immunoSEQ multiplex PCR; TCRdb's table is partial and in-frame only. This sample has tens of thousands of clones, with roughly 84% found just once. The sequenced sample was peripheral blood. All receptors derive from a woman older than 75 with acute or convalescent COVID-19. Both conserved end residues are part of each CDR3. D genes are given only for firm matches. Size is omitted from some rows. Given values are once, few, many or a class for expanded clones.

TRBJ2-1,.,TRBV30,.,TGTGCCTGGAGTGTACAGGAGGACAGCAATGAGCAGTTCTTC,CAWSVQEDSNEQFF
TRBJ1-2,.,TRBV28,.,TGTGCCAGCAGTTTATCGGGGATTCAGAGTTATGGCTACACCTTC,CASSLSGIQSYGYTF
TRBJ2-7,once,TRBV4-1,.,TGCGCCAGCAGCCAAGAAAGCGGTCCCTGGGACGAGCAGTACTTC,CASSQESGPWDEQYF
TRBJ1-6,.,TRBV7-9,.,TGTGCCAGCAGCCGGAGGTACAGGGACCTCGATTCACCCCTCCACTTT,CASSRRYRDLDSPLHF
TRBJ1-5,few,TRBV2,.,TGTGCCAGCCATTCAGGGGAAAATCAGCCCCAGCATTTT,CASHSGENQPQHF
TRBJ1-6,.,TRBV6-1,TRBD1,TGTGCCAGCAGTGGAATAACCCCGGGACAGGGGGCCAATAATTCACCCCTCCACTTT,CASSGITPGQGANNSPLHF
TRBJ1-5,.,TRBV6-2/TRBV6-3,TRBD1,TGTGCCAGCAGTTTAGGGACAGGGGGCCGGAATCAGCCCCAGCATTTT,CASSLGTGGRNQPQHF
TRBJ2-1,.,TRBV5-1,.,TGCGCCAGCAGCTTTGGTGGGAGTAAGGGCAATGAGCAGTTCTTC,CASSFGGSKGNEQFF
TRBJ1-1,.,TRBV3-1/TRBV3-2,TRBD1,TGTGCCAGCAGCCAACGTCCCGGGACAGGGGGCGGGGGTGAAGCTTTCTTT,CASSQRPGTGGGGEAFF
TRBJ2-1,.,TRBV9,TRBD1,TGTGCCAGCCAGGGACAGGGAGGTAATGAGCAGTTCTTC,CASQGQGGNEQFF
TRBJ2-1,.,TRBV5-1,TRBD1,TGCGCCAGCAGCTTGGGATCCGGGACAGTCAATGAGCAGTTCTTC,CASSLGSGTVNEQFF
TRBJ1-1,.,TRBV5-8,.,TGTGCCAGCAGCGTAAGGACTAACACTGAAGCTTTCTTT,CASSVRTNTEAFF
TRBJ2-7,few,TRBV11-2,TRBD2,TGTGCCAGCAGCTTAACTTCCGGGACTAGCGGCAACTCTTACGAGCAGTACTTC,CASSLTSGTSGNSYEQYF
TRBJ1-1,.,TRBV7-6,.,TGTGCCAGCAGCGCAGGAGGTAACACTGAAGCTTTCTTT,CASSAGGNTEAFF
TRBJ1-5,.,TRBV6-2/TRBV6-3,.,TGTGCCAGCAGTTACTCGAACTTTTACCAGCCCCAGCATTTT,CASSYSNFYQPQHF
TRBJ2-3,.,TRBV21-1,.,TGTGCCAGCAGCACTGGGGGGGGACAGGGGACTCCAGATACGCAGTATTTT,CASSTGGGQGTPDTQYF